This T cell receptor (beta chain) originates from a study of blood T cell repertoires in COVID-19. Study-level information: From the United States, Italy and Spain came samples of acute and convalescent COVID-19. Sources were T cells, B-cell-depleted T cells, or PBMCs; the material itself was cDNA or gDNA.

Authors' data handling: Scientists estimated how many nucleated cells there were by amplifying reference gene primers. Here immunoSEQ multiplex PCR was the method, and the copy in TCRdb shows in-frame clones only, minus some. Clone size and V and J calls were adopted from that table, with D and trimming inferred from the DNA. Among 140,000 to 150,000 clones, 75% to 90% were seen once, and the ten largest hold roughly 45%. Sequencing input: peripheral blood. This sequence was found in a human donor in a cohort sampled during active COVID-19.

CDR3 protein: CASSPRRGTSGTVSSTDTQYF. CDR3 bases: TGTGCCAGCTCACCCCGGCGGGGGACTAGCGGGACGGTATCTAGCACAGATACGCAGTATTTT. The chain carries TRBV18 and TRBJ2-3; 13 positions agree with TRBD2. V lost 3 bases, J lost 0 bases, and 15 bases stayed unmatched. Germline V gives CDR1 KGHSH, CDR2 LQKENI. This CDR3 has 21 residues.